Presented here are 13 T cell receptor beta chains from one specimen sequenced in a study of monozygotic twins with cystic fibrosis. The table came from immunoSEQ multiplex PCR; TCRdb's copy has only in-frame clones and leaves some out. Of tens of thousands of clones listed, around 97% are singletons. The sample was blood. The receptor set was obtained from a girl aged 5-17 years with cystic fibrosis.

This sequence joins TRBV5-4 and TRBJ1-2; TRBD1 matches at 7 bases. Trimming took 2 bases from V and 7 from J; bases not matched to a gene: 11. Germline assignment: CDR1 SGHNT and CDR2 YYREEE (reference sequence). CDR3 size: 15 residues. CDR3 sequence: CASSLDRAISSGYTF. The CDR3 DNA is TGTGCCAGCAGCTTAGACAGGGCGATATCAAGTGGCTACACCTTC.

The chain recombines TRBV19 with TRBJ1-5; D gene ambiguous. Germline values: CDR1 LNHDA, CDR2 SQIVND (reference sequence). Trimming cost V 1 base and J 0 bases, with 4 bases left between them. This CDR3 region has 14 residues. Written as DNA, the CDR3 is TGTGCCAGTAGTATAGCTCCTAGCAATCAGCCCCAGCATTTT. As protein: CASSIAPSNQPQHF.

Written as DNA, the CDR3 is TGTGCCAGCAGTGGAAGGGTGAGCCAAAACTATGGCTACACCTTC. Amino acid sequence: CASSGRVSQNYGYTF. V is TRBV6-1 and J is TRBJ1-2, with D unresolved. The germline V gene encodes CDR1 MNHNS and CDR2 SASEGT. CDR3 size: 15 residues. V was clipped by 4 bases and J by 2 bases, with 14 bases between them.

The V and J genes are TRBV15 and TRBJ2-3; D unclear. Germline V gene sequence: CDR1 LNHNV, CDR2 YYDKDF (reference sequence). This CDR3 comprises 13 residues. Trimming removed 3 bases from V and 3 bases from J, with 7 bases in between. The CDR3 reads CATSSQRTDTQYF. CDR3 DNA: TGTGCCACCAGCAGTCAAAGGACAGATACGCAGTATTTT.

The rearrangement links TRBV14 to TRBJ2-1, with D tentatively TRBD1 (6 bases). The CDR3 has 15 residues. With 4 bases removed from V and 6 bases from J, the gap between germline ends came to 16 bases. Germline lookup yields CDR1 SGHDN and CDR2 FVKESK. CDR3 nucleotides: TGTGCCAGCAGCCCGCTACAGGGAATTGTCAATGAGCAGTTCTTC. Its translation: CASSPLQGIVNEQFF.

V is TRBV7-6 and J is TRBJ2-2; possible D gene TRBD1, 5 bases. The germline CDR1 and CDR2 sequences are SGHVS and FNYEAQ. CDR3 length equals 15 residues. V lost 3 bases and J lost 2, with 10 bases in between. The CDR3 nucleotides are TGTGCCAGCAGCTTCGAGACAGCCAACACCGGGGAGCTGTTTTTT. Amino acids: CASSFETANTGELFF.

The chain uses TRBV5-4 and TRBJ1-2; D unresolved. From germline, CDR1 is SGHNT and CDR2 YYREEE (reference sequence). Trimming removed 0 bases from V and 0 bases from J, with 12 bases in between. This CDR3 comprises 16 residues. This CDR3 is CASSLADEQPNYGYTF. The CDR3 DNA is TGTGCCAGCAGCTTGGCCGATGAACAGCCTAACTATGGCTACACCTTC. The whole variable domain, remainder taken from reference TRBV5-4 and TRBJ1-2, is ETGVTQSPTHLIKTRGQQVTLRCSSQSGHNTVSWYQQALGQGPQFIFQYYREEENGRGNFPPRFSGLQFPNYSSELNVNALELDDSALYLCASSLADEQPNYGYTFGSGTRLTVV.

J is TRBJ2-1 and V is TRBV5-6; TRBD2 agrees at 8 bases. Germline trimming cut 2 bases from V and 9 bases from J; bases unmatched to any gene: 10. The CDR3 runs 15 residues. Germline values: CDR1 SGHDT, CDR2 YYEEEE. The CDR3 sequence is CASSFHSGSWGEQFF. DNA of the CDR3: TGTGCCAGCAGCTTCCACAGCGGGAGCTGGGGTGAGCAGTTCTTC.

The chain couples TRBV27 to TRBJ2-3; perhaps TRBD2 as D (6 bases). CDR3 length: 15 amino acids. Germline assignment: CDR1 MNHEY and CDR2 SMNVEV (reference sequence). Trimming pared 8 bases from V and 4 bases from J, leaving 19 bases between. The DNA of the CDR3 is TGTGCCAGCCGGAGGGCAGGCGATTTGGCAGATACGCAGTATTTT. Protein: CASRRAGDLADTQYF.

The CDR3 DNA reads as TGTGCCAGCACCGCTGGCAATCAGCCCCAGCATTTT. Protein product: CASTAGNQPQHF. V is TRBV2 and J is TRBJ1-5; no clear D gene. Per the germline V gene, CDR1 is SNHLY and CDR2 is FYNNEI. Between the trimmed V and J ends, which lost 7 bases and 2 bases, there was a span of 6 bases. This CDR3 has 12 residues.

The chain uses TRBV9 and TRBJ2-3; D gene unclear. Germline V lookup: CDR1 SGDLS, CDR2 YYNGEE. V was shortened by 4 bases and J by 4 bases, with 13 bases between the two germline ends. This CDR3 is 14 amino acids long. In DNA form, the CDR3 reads TGTGCCAGCAGCCCTCGAGGAGTGGCAGATACGCAGTATTTT. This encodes CASSPRGVADTQYF.

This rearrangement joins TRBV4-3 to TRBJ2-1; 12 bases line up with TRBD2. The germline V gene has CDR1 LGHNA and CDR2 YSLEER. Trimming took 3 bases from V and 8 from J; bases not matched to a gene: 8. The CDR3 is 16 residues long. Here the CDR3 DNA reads TGCGCCAGCAGCCAGGCTAGGACTAGCGGGAATGATGAGCAGTTCTTC. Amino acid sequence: CASSQARTSGNDEQFF.

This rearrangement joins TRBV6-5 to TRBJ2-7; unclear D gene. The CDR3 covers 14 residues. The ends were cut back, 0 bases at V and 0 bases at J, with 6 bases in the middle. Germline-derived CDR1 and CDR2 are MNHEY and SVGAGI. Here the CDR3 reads CASSYSPDSYEQYV. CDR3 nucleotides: TGTGCCAGCAGTTACTCGCCAGACTCCTACGAGCAGTACGTC.